This T cell receptor (beta chain) was identified during a study of T cell changes during pregnancy in multiple sclerosis. Produced via immunoSEQ multiplex PCR; TCRdb's table is partial and in-frame only. The sample contains 20,000 to 25,000 clones, about 85% of which appear only once. This clone was seen just once. V dropped 6 bases and J dropped 0 bases, with 13 bases sitting between them. The CDR3 has 15 amino acids. From germline, CDR1 is SEHNR and CDR2 FQNEAQ (reference sequence). Here the sequenced sample was CD8+ T cells from peripheral blood mononuclear cells, taken in the first trimester of pregnancy. The clonotype comes from a female donor in good health, enrolled as a control in a pregnancy study. V is TRBV7-9 and J is TRBJ2-3, with a weak D call TRBD2 (6 bases). The CDR3 loop is CASSFGGASTDTQYF. The CDR3 DNA is TGTGCCAGCAGTTTTGGCGGGGCTAGCACAGATACGCAGTATTTT.